This entry lists 15 T cell receptor beta chains sequenced from one sample in a study of identifying expanded T cells in peripheral blood. Profiling relied on immunoSEQ multiplex PCR, and the TCRdb table lists in-frame clones only, not all of them. The sample consists of some 99,000 clones, about 88% of them appearing once. Sequencing input: blood. These TCRs come from a person between 18 and 70 years old in good health.

The chain recombines TRBV5-1 with TRBJ1-4; TRBD1 matches at 7 bases. V trimming: 7 bases; J trimming: 4 bases; junction bases outside the gene matches: 4. Germline V lookup: CDR1 SGHRS, CDR2 YFSETQ. CDR3 length: 13 amino acids. The CDR3: CASGGTDNEKLFF. CDR3 coding DNA: TGCGCCAGCGGCGGGACAGATAATGAAAAACTGTTTTTT.

CDR3 amino acids: CASSSRDPGGEQYF. The DNA of the CDR3 is TGCGCCAGCAGCTCCCGGGACCCCGGAGGCGAGCAGTACTTC. This chain connects TRBV5-1 to TRBJ2-7; D tentatively reads TRBD1 or TRBD2 (5 bases each). The CDR3 sequence is 14 residues long. In germline, CDR1 is SGHRS, CDR2 YFSETQ. V dropped 3 bases and J dropped 6 bases, with 16 bases sitting between them.

Details on this clone: The same CDR3 can be traced to other DNA sequences in this sample. CDR3 sequence: CASSLQGTDTQYF. CDR3 nucleotide sequence: TGTGCCAGCAGTTTACAGGGCACAGATACGCAGTATTTT. The chain has TRBV28 and TRBJ2-3, with D unclear. CDR1 MDHEN and CDR2 SYDVKM come from the germline V gene. The ends were cut back, 2 bases at V and 1 base at J, with 4 bases in the middle. The CDR3 has 13 amino acids.

V is TRBV5-6 and J is TRBJ2-3, with D perhaps being TRBD1 or TRBD2 (5 bases each). CDR1 and CDR2 from the germline V gene are SGHDT and YYEEEE. Trimming removed 4 bases from V and 6 bases from J, with 21 bases in between. The CDR3 consists of 16 residues. CDR3 coding DNA: TGTGCCAGCAGCCCCGGTGGGGGTTCCAAAGGGGATACGCAGTATTTT. It specifies CASSPGGGSKGDTQYF.

The chain carries TRBV7-9 and TRBJ1-2; D may be TRBD1 (6 bases). V lost 2 bases, J lost 0 bases, and 10 bases lay in between. The CDR3 totals 15 residues. CDR1 is SEHNR and CDR2 is FQNEAQ in the germline V gene (reference sequence). CDR3 nucleotides: TGTGCCAGCAGCTTACAGGGGCCCACTAACTATGGCTACACCTTC. Translating it yields CASSLQGPTNYGYTF. The variable domain in full, with the rest retrieved from reference TRBV7-9 and TRBJ1-2, is DTGVSQNPRHKITKRGQNVTFRCDPISEHNRLYWYRQTLGQGPEFLTYFQNEAQLEKSRLLSDRFSAERPKGSFSTLEIQRTEQGDSAMYLCASSLQGPTNYGYTFGSGTRLTVV.

The chain combines TRBV27 with TRBJ1-5; TRBD1 might be the D (6 bases). Trimming shortened V by 5 bases and J by 4 bases, and 15 bases separated the two germline ends. The CDR3 loop spans 15 amino acids. Germline V gene lookup returns CDR1 MNHEY and CDR2 SMNVEV (reference sequence). The DNA for the CDR3 is TGTGCCAGCAGTCCCCGGGGGGGCGCGAATCAGCCCCAGCATTTT. Translated: CASSPRGGANQPQHF.

This sequence joins TRBV28 and TRBJ1-2; D is perhaps TRBD1 (6 bases). Deletions cut 3 bases from V and 8 bases from J, with 16 bases between. CDR3 size: 14 residues. Germline CDR1 reads MDHEN; CDR2 reads SYDVKM. In nucleotides, the CDR3 is TGTGCCAGCAGTTTTGGTGTAGGGGGTCAGGGCTACACCTTC. Translation gives CASSFGVGGQGYTF.

This chain joins TRBV11-2 and TRBJ2-5, with 11 positions matching TRBD2. The CDR3 runs 15 residues. After removal of 3 bases from V and 5 bases from J, the junction contained 5 bases not matched to a gene. CDR1 SGHAT and CDR2 FQNNGV come from the germline V gene. The CDR3 is CASSFSGGAAETQYF. DNA for the CDR3: TGTGCCAGCAGCTTTAGCGGGGGGGCCGCGGAGACCCAGTACTTC.

The chain joins TRBV19 to TRBJ2-2; the D is unclear. V was shortened by 6 bases and J by 6 bases, with 17 bases between the two germline ends. The V gene's germline CDR1 is LNHDA and CDR2 SQIVND (reference sequence). The CDR3 runs to 15 residues. The CDR3 bases are TGTGCCAGTAGCCCAATAACGATGGGGTCCGGGGAGCTGTTTTTT. Protein: CASSPITMGSGELFF.

The rearrangement joins TRBV7-8 to TRBJ2-6; D is undetermined. The CDR3 totals 14 residues. Germline values: CDR1 SGHVS, CDR2 FQNEAQ. The ends were cut back, 7 bases at V and 1 base at J, with 8 bases in the middle. The CDR3 nucleotides read TGTGCCAGCACGGGCGCTTCTGGGGCCAACGTCCTGACTTTC. Its protein product is CASTGASGANVLTF.

In the case of this clone: Distinct nucleotide sequences in the sample also encode this CDR3. The gene calls are TRBV18 and TRBJ2-7; 12 bases are shared with TRBD1. The CDR3 is 15 amino acids. Per the germline V gene, CDR1 is KGHSH and CDR2 is LQKENI. Trimming took 3 bases from V and 2 from J; bases not matched to a gene: 2. CDR3 amino acids: CASSPGTGGTYEQYF. As DNA, the CDR3 is TGTGCCAGCTCACCCGGGACAGGGGGCACCTACGAGCAGTACTTC.

The gene calls are TRBV7-9 and TRBJ1-1, with D perhaps TRBD1 (5 bases). Trimming removed 1 base at V and 3 bases at J, with 12 bases between. The CDR3 is made up of 15 amino acids. Germline CDR1 SEHNR, CDR2 FQNEAQ (reference sequence). The CDR3 region has the DNA TGTGCCAGCAGCTTAGGGCAGGGTTCGGACACTGAAGCTTTCTTT. Translating gives CASSLGQGSDTEAFF.

The chain couples TRBV11-3 to TRBJ1-1; D is undetermined. The CDR3 runs 13 residues. V lost 3 bases and J lost 2, with 7 bases in between. CDR1 is SGHNT and CDR2 is YENEEA in the germline V gene. The CDR3 here is CASSLMSNTEAFF. The CDR3 DNA reads as TGTGCCAGCAGCTTGATGAGCAACACTGAAGCTTTCTTT.

V gene TRBV13 combines with J gene TRBJ2-1; 7 bases line up with TRBD1. Germline CDR1 and CDR2: PRHDT and FYEKMQ (reference sequence). The junction had 9 bases not matched to a gene; V was cut back by 8 bases and J by 8 bases. The CDR3 is made up of 13 amino acids. CDR3 nucleotides: TGTGCCAGCGGGGGCAGGGGGAGAGATGAGCAGTTCTTC. This encodes CASGGRGRDEQFF. Supplemented by reference TRBV13 and TRBJ2-1, the full variable domain reads AAGVIQSPRHLIKEKRETATLKCYPIPRHDTVYWYQQGPGQDPQFLISFYEKMQSDKGSIPDRFSAQQFSDYHSELNMSSLELGDSALYFCASGGRGRDEQFFGPGTRLTVL.

This chain links TRBV29-1 with TRBJ2-7, with a possible D match to TRBD1 (6 bases). The CDR3 loop spans 13 amino acids. CDR1 and CDR2 from the germline V gene are SQVTM and ANQGSEA. The ends were cut back, 5 bases at V and 0 bases at J, with 11 bases in the middle. The CDR3 DNA reads as TGCAGCGTTAGGACAGAGAACTCCTACGAGCAGTACTTC. Amino acid sequence: CSVRTENSYEQYF.